These 12 T cell receptor beta chains were sequenced from one sample in a study of early T cells in non-severe SARS-CoV-2 infection (dated by TCRdb to 2020 to 2022). Libraries were constructed by 5' RACE. Sequencing relied on a NextSeq 500. TCRdb cleaned the public reads at Q25 with fastp, built clones with MiXCR and kept in-frame beta chains. Records with the same CDR3 protein are collapsed into one entry carrying the most frequent genes and DNA. Present in this sample are some 80,000 distinct CDR3 sequences, under 11% of which were seen just once. Over 7.5% of the sample is taken by the ten largest. This specimen was whole blood, taken at baseline. Receptor source: an adult who was a healthcare worker with PCR-confirmed SARS-CoV-2 infection or an uninfected control (not recorded which).

In its sample, this clonotype was seen a few times. This chain connects TRBV25-1 to TRBJ1-1; the D is unclear. Between the trimmed V and J ends, which lost 1 base and 6 bases, there was a span of 9 bases. This CDR3 spans 13 amino acids. Germline V CDR1 and CDR2: MGHDK, SYGVNS. For the CDR3, the DNA is TGTGCCAGCAGTGAATCGGGATTGTCTGAAGCTTTCTTT. It specifies CASSESGLSEAFF.

This clonotype has a count of ten or more. V usage is TRBV3-1 and J usage is TRBJ2-7; D ambiguous. Between the trimmed V and J ends, which lost 8 bases and 1 base, there was a span of 15 bases. CDR1 and CDR2 from the germline V gene are LGHDT and YNNKEL (reference sequence). The CDR3 length is 14 residues. The CDR3: CASGQDGSSYEQYF. The CDR3 bases are TGTGCCAGCGGTCAGGACGGTTCGTCCTACGAGCAGTACTTC.

This chain connects TRBV6-5 to TRBJ1-1; 8 nucleotides agree with TRBD1. This CDR3 region has 16 residues. Germline CDR1 MNHEY, CDR2 SVGAGI. V lost 1 base to trimming and J lost 0 bases; unmatched junction nucleotides: 4. The CDR3 nucleotides are TGTGCCAGCAGTTACTGGGGGACAGGTTTGAACACTGAAGCTTTCTTT. As protein: CASSYWGTGLNTEAFF.

The sample holds many counts of this clonotype. The chain links TRBV11-2 to TRBJ1-3; D may be TRBD1 (5 bases). The CDR3 contains 16 residues. Looked up from germline, CDR1 is SGHAT and CDR2 is FQNNGV. V dropped 1 base and J dropped 0 bases, with 10 bases sitting between them. Written as DNA, the CDR3 is TGTGCCAGCAGCTTAGTTGGGACTGCCTCTGGAAACACCATATATTTT. This translates into CASSLVGTASGNTIYF. Looking up the rest from reference TRBV11-2 and TRBJ1-3 gives the full variable domain: EAGVAQSPRYKIIEKRQSVAFWCNPISGHATLYWYQQILGQGPKLLIQFQNNGVVDDSQLPKDRFSAERLKGVDSTLKIQPAKLEDSAVYLCASSLVGTASGNTIYFGEGSWLTVV.

The sample holds many counts of this clonotype. The chain couples TRBV20-1 to TRBJ2-3; D is unresolved. Trimming took off 1 base at V and 4 bases at J, with 15 bases between the two ends. This CDR3 is built from 15 residues. Germline CDR1 reads DFQATT; CDR2 reads SNEGSKA (reference sequence). The CDR3 is CSARVSSGRADTQYF. As DNA, the CDR3 is TGCAGTGCTAGAGTGAGCTCCGGTCGTGCAGATACGCAGTATTTT.

The chain links TRBV27 to TRBJ1-5; a weak D match, TRBD1 (6 bases). Germline V gene lookup returns CDR1 MNHEY and CDR2 SMNVEV (reference sequence). Trimming pared 6 bases from V and 7 bases from J, leaving 13 bases between. The CDR3 contains 13 residues. CDR3 region: CASSTTGRQPQHF. The CDR3 region has the DNA TGTGCCAGCAGCACAACAGGGAGGCAGCCCCAGCATTTT.

This clonotype has ten or more counts. The V call is TRBV19, the J call TRBJ2-7; the D gene is possibly TRBD2 (6 bases). V was trimmed by 3 bases and J by 6 bases, leaving 15 bases between them. Germline lookup yields CDR1 LNHDA and CDR2 SQIVND (reference sequence). This CDR3 is built from 14 residues. CDR3 in amino acids: CASSMWEESTEQYF. CDR3 nucleotides: TGTGCCAGTAGTATGTGGGAGGAGAGCACCGAGCAGTACTTC.

This clonotype was recorded a few times. V usage is TRBV5-8 and J usage is TRBJ2-7; D is unclear. Germline assignment: CDR1 SGHTS and CDR2 YDEGEE. The CDR3 is 15 amino acids. V was pared by 0 bases and J by 2 bases, with 12 bases between. This chain's CDR3 is CASSLGVKPTYEQYF. In DNA, the CDR3 is TGTGCCAGCAGCTTGGGAGTGAAACCTACCTACGAGCAGTACTTC.

This clonotype was detected only a few times. The CDR3 sequence is CASSSQDNSPLHF. CDR3 nucleotides: TGTGCCAGCAGTTCCCAAGACAATTCACCCCTCCACTTT. The genes are TRBV12-3 or TRBV12-4 and TRBJ1-6; no clear D. Trimming removed 4 bases from V and 7 bases from J, with 8 bases in between. The CDR3 has 13 amino acids.

This clonotype came up a few times. The chain combines TRBV28 with TRBJ1-5, with 8 nucleotides matching TRBD1. This CDR3 is 15 amino acids long. J gave up 0 bases and V 10 bases, and 8 bases lay outside the gene matches. CDR1 and CDR2 (germline): MDHEN, SYDVKM. CDR3 in DNA: TGTGCCACTTTAACACAGGGGGTTAGCAATCAGCCCCAGCATTTT. Residues: CATLTQGVSNQPQHF.

This clonotype was recorded at least ten times. This rearrangement joins TRBV6-5 to TRBJ2-2, with D possibly TRBD1 on 5 matching bases. The V and J ends lost 0 bases and 6 bases respectively, with 17 bases between them. CDR1 and CDR2 (germline): MNHEY, SVGAGI. The CDR3 is 17 amino acids. CDR3 sequence: CASSYSFLRASSGELFF. The CDR3 DNA reads TGTGCCAGCAGTTACTCGTTCCTCAGGGCCAGTTCCGGGGAGCTGTTTTTT.

This clonotype was observed many times. The CDR3 sequence is CASSLGSRRANVLTF. The CDR3 DNA follows: TGTGCCAGCAGCTTGGGGTCACGTCGGGCCAACGTCCTGACTTTC. The chain has TRBV7-8 and TRBJ2-6; D is undetermined. With 3 bases removed from V and 5 bases from J, the gap between germline ends came to 11 bases. CDR3 length: 15 residues. Germline V gives CDR1 SGHVS, CDR2 FQNEAQ.